One TCR beta chain is described in this entry. How the authors handled the data: Scientists estimated how many nucleated cells there were by amplifying reference gene primers. Profiled with immunoSEQ multiplex PCR; TCRdb holds only in-frame clones, not every one. Clone size and V and J calls were adopted from that table, with D and trimming inferred from the DNA. The data show 120,000 to 150,000 clones, with approximately 88% seen just once and roughly 4.5% held by the top ten. The entry originates in a study of blood T cell repertoires in COVID-19. Across the whole study: COVID-19 samples, acute and convalescent, were from the United States, Italy and Spain. From T cells, B-cell-depleted T cells, or PBMCs came the material, which was cDNA or gDNA.

CDR3 length: 13 residues. Trimming pared 3 bases from V and 0 bases from J, leaving 4 bases between. The germline V gene encodes CDR1 SGDLS and CDR2 YYNGEE. The rearrangement uses TRBV9 and TRBJ1-5; no clear D gene. The origin of this receptor is a human donor in a cohort sampled during active COVID-19. The source material was peripheral blood. This CDR3 is CASSANSNQPQHF. The CDR3 DNA sequence: TGTGCCAGCAGCGCTAATAGCAATCAGCCCCAGCATTTT.